This record covers a single T cell receptor beta chain. Its specific antigen is unknown. No per-base quality is available; no much larger clone lies one base away. Each collaborating institution followed its own protocols to collect whole blood in K2EDTA tubes. For TCRbeta analysis, collaborators shipped samples as frozen whole blood, isolated PBMCs, or DNA extracted from either of those sample types. The data stem from a study of blood T cell repertoires in COVID-19 (dated by TCRdb to about 2020). Concerning the study at large: Samples covering the acute and convalescent phases of COVID-19 were provided by collaborators in the United States, Italy and Spain. The prospective study material was composed of cDNA or gDNA derived from T cells, B-cell-depleted T cells, or PBMCs. Where available, HLA class I and class II types were obtained from metadata supplied by the sample provider rather than from assay-based typing. Samples came from the ongoing ImmuneRACE study (first 160 participants) plus 1,254 subjects from 6 global collaborators. Subjects who had been exposed to COVID-19, were actively infected with it, or had recovered from it provided the deeply sampled blood TCRbeta repertoires that made up the dataset. Sample metadata almost always included a de-identified subject ID, COVID-19 status, age in years and sex. The repertoires were made available in a free public database intended to serve as a resource for research on the immune response to SARS-CoV-2.

The paper as a whole reports these results and caveats: Clinical and demographic metadata were provided uncurated, with the amount varying by source and participant.

TCRbeta CDR3 regions were amplified from genomic DNA using the immunoSEQ Assay, a bias-controlled multiplex PCR. As for the authors' bioinformatics: Within the assay, amplification of reference gene primers was used to estimate how many nucleated cells each sample contained. To quantify the absolute abundance of each unique TCRbeta CDR3 rearrangement, sequence reads were collapsed and filtered. For each sample, productive Simpson clonality was calculated as the square root of Simpson's diversity index over productive rearrangements. Imported from immuneACCESS, the table was reduced by TCRdb to in-frame sequences with V and J called. These copies leave out some clones; in studies compared against another copy, an unresolved V gene accounts for under half, and the cause of the remainder is not known. The V and J calls and clone size come from that table; D and trimming were worked out from the DNA. In this sample the table shows about 250,000 clones, around nine tenths of which occur a single time. The ten top clones hold under 1.5% of the sample.

CDR1 MDHEN and CDR2 SYDVKM are derived from the germline V gene. V was cut back by 4 bases and J by 5 bases, leaving a gap of 17 bases between them. From cysteine to phenylalanine, the CDR3 is 15 amino acids long. Just the 45-base CDR3 DNA is kept, in frame starting at base 1. The sample taken for sequencing was peripheral blood. The sequence derives from a man older than 75 with acute or convalescent COVID-19. The rearrangement combines TRBV28 with TRBJ1-2; a tentative D match to TRBD1 spans 6 bases. The nucleotide sequence is TGTGCCAGCAGTTCCAAGGGGGAACATTTTTATGGCTACACCTTC. The resulting protein is CASSSKGEHFYGYTF.